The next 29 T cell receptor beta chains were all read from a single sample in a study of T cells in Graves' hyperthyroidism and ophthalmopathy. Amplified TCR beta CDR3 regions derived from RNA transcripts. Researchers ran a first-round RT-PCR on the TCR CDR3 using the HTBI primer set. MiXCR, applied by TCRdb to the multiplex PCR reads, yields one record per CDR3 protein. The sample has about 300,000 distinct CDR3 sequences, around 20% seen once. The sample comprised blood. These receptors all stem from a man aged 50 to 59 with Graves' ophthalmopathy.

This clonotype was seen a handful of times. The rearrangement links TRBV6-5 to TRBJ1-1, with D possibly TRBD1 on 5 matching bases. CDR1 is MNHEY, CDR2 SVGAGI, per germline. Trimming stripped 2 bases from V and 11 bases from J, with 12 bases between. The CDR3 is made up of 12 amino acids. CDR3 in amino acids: CASSYGAGRAFF. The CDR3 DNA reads TGTGCCAGCAGTTACGGGGCAGGGAGGGCTTTCTTT.

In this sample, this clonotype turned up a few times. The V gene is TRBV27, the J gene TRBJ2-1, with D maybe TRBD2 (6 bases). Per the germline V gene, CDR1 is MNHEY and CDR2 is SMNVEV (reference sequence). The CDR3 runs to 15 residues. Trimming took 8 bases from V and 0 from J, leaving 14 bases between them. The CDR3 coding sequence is TGTGCCAGCCGTGCGGGACTGAGCTCCTACAATGAGCAGTTCTTC. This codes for CASRAGLSSYNEQFF.

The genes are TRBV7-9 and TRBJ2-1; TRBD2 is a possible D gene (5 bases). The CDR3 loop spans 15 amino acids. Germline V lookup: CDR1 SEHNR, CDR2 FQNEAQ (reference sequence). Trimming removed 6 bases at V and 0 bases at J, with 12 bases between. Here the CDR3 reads CASRLRESSYNEQFF. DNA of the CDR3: TGTGCCAGCAGGCTTAGGGAGAGCTCCTACAATGAGCAGTTCTTC.

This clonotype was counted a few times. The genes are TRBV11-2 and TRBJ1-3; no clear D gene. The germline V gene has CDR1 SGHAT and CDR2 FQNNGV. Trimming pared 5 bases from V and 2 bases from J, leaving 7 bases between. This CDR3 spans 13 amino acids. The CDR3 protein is CASSLIPGNTIYF. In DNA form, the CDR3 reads TGTGCCAGCAGCCTGATCCCTGGAAACACCATATATTTT. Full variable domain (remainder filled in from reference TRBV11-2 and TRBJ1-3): EAGVAQSPRYKIIEKRQSVAFWCNPISGHATLYWYQQILGQGPKLLIQFQNNGVVDDSQLPKDRFSAERLKGVDSTLKIQPAKLEDSAVYLCASSLIPGNTIYFGEGSWLTVV.

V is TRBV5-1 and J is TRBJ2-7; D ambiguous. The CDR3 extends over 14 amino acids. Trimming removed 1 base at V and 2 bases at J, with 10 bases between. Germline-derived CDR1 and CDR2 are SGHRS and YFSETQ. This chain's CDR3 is CASSLSTETYEQYF. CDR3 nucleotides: TGCGCCAGCAGCTTGTCTACGGAAACCTACGAGCAGTACTTC.

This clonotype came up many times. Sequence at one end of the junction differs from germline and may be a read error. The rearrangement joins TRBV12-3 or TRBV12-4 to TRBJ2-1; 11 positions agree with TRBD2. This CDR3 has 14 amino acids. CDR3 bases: TGTGCCAGCAGCTTAGCGGGAGGGACGGGTGAGCAGTTCTTC. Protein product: CASSLAGGTGEQFF.

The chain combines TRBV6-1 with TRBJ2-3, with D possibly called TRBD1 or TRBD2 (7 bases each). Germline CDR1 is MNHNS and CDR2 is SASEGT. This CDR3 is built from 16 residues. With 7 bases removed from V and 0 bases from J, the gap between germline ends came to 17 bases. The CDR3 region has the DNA TGTGCCAGCACCCCAGGGGGGGGCCTTAGCACAGATACGCAGTATTTT. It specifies CASTPGGGLSTDTQYF.

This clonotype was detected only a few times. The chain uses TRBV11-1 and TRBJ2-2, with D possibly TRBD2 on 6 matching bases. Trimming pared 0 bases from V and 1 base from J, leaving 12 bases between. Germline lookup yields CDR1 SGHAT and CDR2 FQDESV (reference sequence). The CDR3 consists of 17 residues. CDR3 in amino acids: CASSLAGAGRNTGELFF. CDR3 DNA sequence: TGTGCCAGCAGCTTAGCGGGAGCGGGTCGGAACACCGGGGAGCTGTTTTTT.

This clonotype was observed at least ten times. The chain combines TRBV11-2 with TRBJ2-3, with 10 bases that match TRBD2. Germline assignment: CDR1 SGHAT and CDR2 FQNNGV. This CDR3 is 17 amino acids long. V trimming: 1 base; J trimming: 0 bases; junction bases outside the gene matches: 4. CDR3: CASSLVSTSGSTDTQYF. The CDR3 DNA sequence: TGTGCCAGCAGCTTAGTCTCGACTAGCGGGAGCACAGATACGCAGTATTTT.

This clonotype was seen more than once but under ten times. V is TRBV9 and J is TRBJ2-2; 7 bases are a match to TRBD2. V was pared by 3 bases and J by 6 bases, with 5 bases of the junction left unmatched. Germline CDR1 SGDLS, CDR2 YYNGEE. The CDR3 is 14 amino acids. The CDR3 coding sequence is TGTGCCAGCAGCGGGACTAGTCTAGCCGGGGAGCTGTTTTTT. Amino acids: CASSGTSLAGELFF.

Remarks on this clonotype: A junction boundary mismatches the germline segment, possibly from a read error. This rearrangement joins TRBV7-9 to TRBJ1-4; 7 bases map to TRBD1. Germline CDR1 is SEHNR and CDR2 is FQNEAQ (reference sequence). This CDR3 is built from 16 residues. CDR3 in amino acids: CASSLAAGGTNEKLSF. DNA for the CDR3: TGTGCCAGCAGCTTAGCGGCAGGGGGAACTAATGAAAAACTGTCTTTT.

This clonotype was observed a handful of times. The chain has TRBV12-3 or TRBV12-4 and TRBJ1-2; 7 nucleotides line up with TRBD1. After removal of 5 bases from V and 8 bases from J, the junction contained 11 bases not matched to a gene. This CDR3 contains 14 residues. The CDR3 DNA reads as TGTGCCAGCAGTCGGGACAGTCATTTTTTGGGCTACACCTTC. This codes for CASSRDSHFLGYTF.

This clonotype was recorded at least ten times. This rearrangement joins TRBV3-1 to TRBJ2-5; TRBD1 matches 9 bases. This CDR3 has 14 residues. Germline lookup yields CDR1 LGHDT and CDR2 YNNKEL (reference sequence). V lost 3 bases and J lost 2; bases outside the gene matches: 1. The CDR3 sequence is CASSHGTGQETQYF. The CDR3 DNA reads TGTGCCAGCAGCCACGGGACAGGGCAAGAGACCCAGTACTTC.

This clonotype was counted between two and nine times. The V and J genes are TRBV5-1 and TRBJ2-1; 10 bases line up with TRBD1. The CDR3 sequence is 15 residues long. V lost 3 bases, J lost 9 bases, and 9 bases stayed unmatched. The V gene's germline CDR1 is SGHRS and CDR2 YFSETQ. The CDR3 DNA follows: TGCGCCAGCAGCTCGACAGGGGGCGCGAGTCGTGAGCAGTTCTTC. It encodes CASSSTGGASREQFF.

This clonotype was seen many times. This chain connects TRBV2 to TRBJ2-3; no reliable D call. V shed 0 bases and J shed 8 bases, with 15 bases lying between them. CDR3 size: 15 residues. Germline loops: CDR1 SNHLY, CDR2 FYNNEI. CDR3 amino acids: CASSEAQAAWGTQYF. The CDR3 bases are TGTGCCAGCAGTGAAGCGCAGGCAGCCTGGGGTACGCAGTATTTT.

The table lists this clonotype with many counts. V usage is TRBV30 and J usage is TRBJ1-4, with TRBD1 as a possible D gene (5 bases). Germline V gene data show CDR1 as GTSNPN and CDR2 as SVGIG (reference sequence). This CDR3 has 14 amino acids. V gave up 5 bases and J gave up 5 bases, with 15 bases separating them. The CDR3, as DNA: TGTGCCTGGGGGCCGGACGGGGCGAATGAAAAACTGTTTTTT. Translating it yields CAWGPDGANEKLFF.

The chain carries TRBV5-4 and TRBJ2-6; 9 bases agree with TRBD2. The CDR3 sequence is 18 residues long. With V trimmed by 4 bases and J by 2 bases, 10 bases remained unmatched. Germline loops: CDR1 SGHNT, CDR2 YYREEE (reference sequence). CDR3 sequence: CASSPFGGRVAGANVLTF. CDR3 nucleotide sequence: TGTGCCAGCAGCCCCTTTGGCGGGAGGGTAGCTGGGGCCAACGTCCTGACTTTC. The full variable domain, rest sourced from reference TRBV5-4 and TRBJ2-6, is ETGVTQSPTHLIKTRGQQVTLRCSSQSGHNTVSWYQQALGQGPQFIFQYYREEENGRGNFPPRFSGLQFPNYSSELNVNALELDDSALYLCASSPFGGRVAGANVLTFGAGSRLTVL.

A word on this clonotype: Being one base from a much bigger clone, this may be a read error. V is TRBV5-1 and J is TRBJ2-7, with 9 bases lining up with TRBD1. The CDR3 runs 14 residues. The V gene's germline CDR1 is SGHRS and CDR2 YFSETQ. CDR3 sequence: CVSSLQQGANEQYF. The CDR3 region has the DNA TGCGTCAGCAGCTTGCAACAGGGGGCTAACGAGCAGTACTTC.

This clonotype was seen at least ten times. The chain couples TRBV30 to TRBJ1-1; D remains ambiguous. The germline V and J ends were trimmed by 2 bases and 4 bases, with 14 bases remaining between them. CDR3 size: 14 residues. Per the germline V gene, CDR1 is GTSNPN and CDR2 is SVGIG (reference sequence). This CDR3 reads CAWSTIGVGTEAFF. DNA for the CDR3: TGTGCCTGGAGTACTATCGGGGTCGGCACTGAAGCTTTCTTT.

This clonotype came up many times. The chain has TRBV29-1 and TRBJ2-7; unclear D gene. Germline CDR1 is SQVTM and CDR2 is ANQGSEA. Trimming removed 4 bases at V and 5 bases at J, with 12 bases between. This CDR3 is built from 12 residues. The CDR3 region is CSVVELSHEQYF. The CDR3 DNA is TGCAGCGTTGTCGAACTGAGCCACGAGCAGTACTTC.

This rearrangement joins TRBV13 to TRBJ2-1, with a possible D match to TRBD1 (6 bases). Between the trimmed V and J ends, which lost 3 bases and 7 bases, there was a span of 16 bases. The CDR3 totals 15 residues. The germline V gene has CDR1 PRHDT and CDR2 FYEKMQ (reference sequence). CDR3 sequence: CASSLGANPWNEQFF. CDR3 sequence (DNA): TGTGCCAGCAGCTTGGGGGCCAACCCTTGGAATGAGCAGTTCTTC.

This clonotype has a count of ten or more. The CDR3: CASSYSREGNEQYF. The CDR3, as DNA: TGTGCCAGCAGTTACTCAAGAGAGGGGAACGAGCAGTACTTC. V is TRBV6-5 and J is TRBJ2-7; either TRBD1 or TRBD2 may supply D (5 bases each). The V end lost 0 bases, the J end lost 5 bases, and 11 bases lay between the germline ends. The CDR3 is 14 residues long. CDR1 and CDR2 from the germline V gene are MNHEY and SVGAGI.

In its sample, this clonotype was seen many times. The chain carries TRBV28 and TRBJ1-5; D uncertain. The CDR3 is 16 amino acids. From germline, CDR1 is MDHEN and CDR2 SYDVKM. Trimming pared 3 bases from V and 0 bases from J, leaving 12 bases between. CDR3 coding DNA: TGTGCCAGCAGTTTTCGGGCAGGCTATAGCAATCAGCCCCAGCATTTT. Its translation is CASSFRAGYSNQPQHF.

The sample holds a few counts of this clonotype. CDR3 residues: CASSGGQGYNSPLHF. CDR3 nucleotides: TGTGCCAGCAGTGGTGGACAGGGGTATAATTCACCCCTCCACTTT. This sequence joins TRBV9 and TRBJ1-6, with 9 bases that match TRBD1. Germline CDR1 reads SGDLS; CDR2 reads YYNGEE. With 5 bases clipped from V and 4 bases from J, the junction kept 4 bases outside the gene matches. The CDR3 sequence is 15 residues long.

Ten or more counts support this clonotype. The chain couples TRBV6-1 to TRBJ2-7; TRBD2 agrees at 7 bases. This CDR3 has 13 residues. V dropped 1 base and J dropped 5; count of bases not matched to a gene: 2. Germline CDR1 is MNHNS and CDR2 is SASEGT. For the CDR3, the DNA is TGTGCCAGCAGTGAAGGGGGGGGGAACGAGCAGTACTTC. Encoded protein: CASSEGGGNEQYF.

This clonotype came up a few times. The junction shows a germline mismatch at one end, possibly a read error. DNA for the CDR3: TGTGCCGGCAGCAAGAGGGATCTAGCGTACGTTCTCAGCGAGCAGTACTTC. Protein sequence: CAGSKRDLAYVLSEQYF. The rearrangement links TRBV14 to TRBJ2-7; D might be TRBD2 (6 bases). This CDR3 contains 17 residues. Germline CDR1 reads SGHDN; CDR2 reads FVKESK.

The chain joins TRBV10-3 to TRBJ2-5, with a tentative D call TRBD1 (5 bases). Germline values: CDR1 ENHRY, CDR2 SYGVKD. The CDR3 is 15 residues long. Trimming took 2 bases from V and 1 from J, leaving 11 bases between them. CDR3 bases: TGTGCCATCAGTGAGCTCCGGCAGGGCCAAGAGACCCAGTACTTC. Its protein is CAISELRQGQETQYF.

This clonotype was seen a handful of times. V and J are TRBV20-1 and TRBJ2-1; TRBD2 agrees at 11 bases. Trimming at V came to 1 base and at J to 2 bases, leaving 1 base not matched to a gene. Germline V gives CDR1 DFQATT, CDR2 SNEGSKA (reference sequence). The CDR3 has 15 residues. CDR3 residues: CSARGLAGPYNEQFF. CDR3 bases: TGCAGTGCTAGAGGACTAGCGGGACCCTACAATGAGCAGTTCTTC.

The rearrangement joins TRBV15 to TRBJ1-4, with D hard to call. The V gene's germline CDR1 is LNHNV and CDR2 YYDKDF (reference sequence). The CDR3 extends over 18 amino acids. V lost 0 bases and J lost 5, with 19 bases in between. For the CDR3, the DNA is TGTGCCACCAGCAGAGATCTCGAATTTCCCAAGGAAAATGAAAAACTGTTTTTT. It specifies CATSRDLEFPKENEKLFF.